This T cell receptor (beta chain) was captured in a study of shared clonotypes between healthy human individuals. The study's findings and limits: Roughly 5% of naive CD4 clonotypes were common to several donors.

On this clone itself: The target antigen is unknown.

Libraries were prepared by immunoSEQ multiplex PCR; TCRdb keeps only in-frame clonotypes and omits some of them. The table has approximately 980,000 clones, approximately 80% seen once. Sequenced: memory CD4+ T cells sorted from blood. Indicated subset: CD45RA-negative fraction. This TCR was sampled from a man aged 18-30 years in good health.

This CDR3 is CASSLTSGVHTDTQYF. DNA for the CDR3: TGTGCCAGCAGCTTGACTAGCGGAGTCCACACAGATACGCAGTATTTT. The rearrangement joins TRBV5-5 to TRBJ2-3; TRBD2 matches at 8 bases. Losses at the gene ends were 1 base for V and 2 bases for J; bases not matched to a gene: 6. The CDR3 loop spans 16 amino acids. Germline loops: CDR1 SGHKS, CDR2 YYEKEE (reference sequence).